What follows are 18 T cell receptor beta chains derived from one specimen sequenced in a study of regulatory T cells in long-lasting Graves disease. Time point of the sample: newly diagnosed GD, antithyroid drugs for less than 3 months. From RNA extracted from PBMCs, the TCR library was made. To make TCR beta libraries, researchers used iRepertoire HTBI primers and Arm-PCR of CDR3 regions. TCRdb re-analysed the multiplex PCR reads in MiXCR, keeping a single row per CDR3 protein. The table lists 400,000 to 500,000 distinct CDR3 sequences, about 16% of them singletons. These data were also reused for a study on T cells in Graves' hyperthyroidism and ophthalmopathy.

Sequencing was performed on peripheral blood mononuclear cells (PBMCs), taken at new diagnosis, from a patient treated with antithyroid drugs. Source of these receptors: a young woman with Graves disease.

This clonotype was counted at least ten times. The V and J genes are TRBV28 and TRBJ1-2; the D is unclear. Germline assignment: CDR1 MDHEN and CDR2 SYDVKM. This CDR3 is 13 amino acids long. V lost 2 bases and J 8 bases, leaving 12 bases between the germline ends. As DNA, the CDR3 is TGTGCCAGCAGTTTAGCAATGGACGGCGGCTACACCTTC. It encodes CASSLAMDGGYTF.

This clonotype was observed many times. The CDR3 DNA follows: TGTGCCAGCAGTCTCGGTGACTATCCTTACAATGAGCAGTTCTTC. Protein sequence: CASSLGDYPYNEQFF. The chain joins TRBV12-3 or TRBV12-4 to TRBJ2-1; a weak D match, TRBD2 (5 bases). V dropped 5 bases and J dropped 4 bases, with 15 bases sitting between them. The CDR3 is 15 amino acids.

Only a few counts were recorded for this clonotype. The CDR3 carries no conserved terminal phenylalanine or tryptophan, so it likely arises from a read error. The genes are TRBV11-2 and TRBJ1-6; D unclear. Germline-derived CDR1 and CDR2 are SGHAT and FQNNGV. Deletions cut 5 bases from V and 6 bases from J, with 17 bases between. There are 16 residues in the CDR3. CDR3 nucleotides: TGTGCCAGCAGCCGCGGGATCCTAGGACCTAATTCACCCCTCCACTCT. Its translation is CASSRGILGPNSPLHS.

Regarding this clonotype: Possible read error: a much larger clone is one base away. The gene calls are TRBV4-3 and TRBJ2-7; 12 bases are shared with TRBD2. From germline, CDR1 is LGHNA and CDR2 YSLEER. Trimming took 1 base from V and 3 from J; bases not matched to a gene: 1. CDR3 length equals 15 residues. In DNA form, the CDR3 reads TGCGCCAGCAGCCAAGTGACTAGCGGGAGCTACGAGCAGTACTTC. This encodes CASSQVTSGSYEQYF.

For this clonotype: Mismatch with germline at one junction end may stem from a read error. This sequence joins TRBV28 and TRBJ2-5; D unresolved. The CDR3 has 13 amino acids. Germline loops: CDR1 MDHEN, CDR2 SYDVKM. CDR3 DNA sequence: TGTGCCAGCAGTTTAGGCCTACAAGAGGCCCAGTACTTC. Protein sequence: CASSLGLQEAQYF. The entire variable domain, with the rest obtained from reference TRBV28 and TRBJ2-5, is as follows: DVKVTQSSRYLVKRTGEKVFLECVQDMDHENMFWYRQDPGLGLRLIYFSYDVKMKEKGDIPEGYSVSREKKERFSLILESASTNQTSMYLCASSLGLQEAQYFGPGTRLLVL.

The genes are TRBV7-8 and TRBJ2-2; no definite D call. The CDR3 covers 12 residues. The germline gives CDR1 SGHVS, CDR2 FQNEAQ. Trimming removed 6 bases from V and 7 bases from J, with 9 bases in between. This CDR3 reads CASRPYGGELFF. As DNA, the CDR3 is TGTGCCAGCAGACCTTACGGCGGGGAGCTGTTTTTT.

This clonotype has ten or more counts. The chain has TRBV12-3 or TRBV12-4 and TRBJ2-7, with 7 bases lining up with TRBD2. Losses at the gene ends were 3 bases for V and 6 bases for J; bases not matched to a gene: 14. The CDR3 consists of 16 residues. CDR3 in amino acids: CASSFNMGREPGEQYF. CDR3 in DNA: TGTGCCAGCAGTTTCAATATGGGGCGGGAGCCTGGCGAGCAGTACTTC.

The V gene is TRBV28, the J gene TRBJ2-5; D not resolved. The CDR3 covers 9 residues. Looked up from germline, CDR1 is MDHEN and CDR2 is SYDVKM. The V end lost 8 bases, the J end lost 9 bases, and 7 bases lay between the germline ends. CDR3 residues: CASPGPQYF. In DNA, the CDR3 is TGTGCCAGCCCCGGGCCCCAGTACTTC.

This clonotype was seen only a few times. The chain is built from TRBV7-9 and TRBJ1-1; D is unresolved. The CDR3 extends over 15 amino acids. Germline lookup yields CDR1 SEHNR and CDR2 FQNEAQ (reference sequence). V lost 5 bases and J 2 bases, leaving 15 bases between the germline ends. In nucleotides, the CDR3 is TGTGCCAGCAGCCAACCCATAAGGACCAACACTGAAGCTTTCTTT. It is translated as CASSQPIRTNTEAFF.

Note on this clonotype: With a far larger clone one base away, a read error is the likely cause. This chain uses TRBV13 with TRBJ2-5; D not resolved. The length of the CDR3 is 14 residues. Germline V gene data show CDR1 as PRHDT and CDR2 as FYEKMQ (reference sequence). V was pared by 3 bases and J by 11 bases, with 19 bases between. CDR3 sequence reads: CASSFRLTYNEQYF. The CDR3, as DNA: TGTGCCAGCAGCTTCCGACTGACCTACAATGAGCAGTACTTC. The full variable domain, in which reference TRBV13 and TRBJ2-5 provide the parts outside the CDR3, is AAGVIQSPRHLIKEKRETATLKCYPIPRHDTVYWYQQGPGQDPQFLISFYEKMQSDKGSIPDRFSAQQFSDYHSELNMSSLELGDSALYFCASSFRLTYNEQYFGPGTRLLVL.

This clonotype was observed a single time. The junction departs from the called germline gene at one end, perhaps through a read error. This chain joins TRBV6-2 or TRBV6-3 and TRBJ2-1; 12 bases agree with TRBD2. The CDR3 runs 13 residues. Per germline, CDR1 MNHEY and CDR2 SVGEGT. The CDR3 region is CVSSGLAGNEQFF. The CDR3 DNA follows: TGTGTCAGCAGCGGACTAGCGGGGAATGAGCAGTTCTTC.

The chain recombines TRBV7-2 with TRBJ2-1; 7 nucleotides line up with TRBD2. This CDR3 region has 14 residues. The V and J ends lost 3 bases and 13 bases, in that order; junction bases with no gene match: 12. The V gene's germline CDR1 is SGHTA and CDR2 FQGNSA. The CDR3 sequence: CASSFGVSREEQFF. CDR3 nucleotide sequence: TGTGCCAGCAGCTTCGGTGTCTCCCGGGAGGAACAGTTCTTC.

The sample holds many counts of this clonotype. The chain recombines TRBV12-3 or TRBV12-4 with TRBJ2-5; D tentatively reads TRBD1 or TRBD2 (5 bases each). The CDR3 runs 20 residues. Trimming removed 5 bases at V and 5 bases at J, with 33 bases between. The CDR3 nucleotides read TGTGCCAGCAGTCCGATCGGTAGGGTACTACACCTAGCCGAGGGGGAGACCCAGTACTTC. Protein: CASSPIGRVLHLAEGETQYF.

As for this clonotype: A read error is possible here, since a much larger clone lies one base away. V gene TRBV9 combines with J gene TRBJ2-7; TRBD1 might be the D (5 bases). The CDR3 has 17 residues. V was pared by 3 bases and J by 6 bases, with 25 bases between. From germline, CDR1 is SGDLS and CDR2 YYNGEE. Here the CDR3 reads CASSERQDTASWCEQYF. The CDR3 region has the DNA TGTGCCAGCAGCGAGCGCCAGGACACCGCCTCTTGGTGCGAGCAGTACTTC.

This clonotype occurred many times. V is TRBV29-1 and J is TRBJ1-1; a possible D gene is TRBD1 (5 bases). This CDR3 has 14 residues. With 6 bases removed from V and 4 bases from J, the gap between germline ends came to 18 bases. Germline V CDR1 and CDR2: SQVTM, ANQGSEA. CDR3: CSVAISRDITEAFF. CDR3 nucleotides: TGCAGCGTCGCTATTTCCAGGGATATCACTGAAGCTTTCTTT.

This clonotype came up many times. At one of its ends the junction is not consistent with the germline gene, which may arise from a read error. The chain combines TRBV4-1 with TRBJ1-5; D might be TRBD1 (5 bases). Germline V gives CDR1 MGHRA, CDR2 YSYEKL. The CDR3 length is 15 residues. The CDR3 loop reads CASSPLVTGNQPQHF. CDR3 DNA sequence: TGTGCCAGCAGCCCCCTAGTGACAGGCAATCAGCCCCAGCATTTT.

The rearrangement joins TRBV27 to TRBJ2-7, with D unresolved. Trimming took off 2 bases at V and 5 bases at J, with 13 bases between the two ends. Germline CDR1 MNHEY, CDR2 SMNVEV (reference sequence). This CDR3 region has 14 residues. CDR3 nucleotide sequence: TGTGCCAGCAGTTTAAATCCCAGTAGCCACGAGCAGTACTTC. It encodes CASSLNPSSHEQYF.

This rearrangement joins TRBV10-2 to TRBJ2-5; 10 bases align to TRBD1. The CDR3 covers 15 residues. J lost 1 base, V lost 8 bases, and 7 bases had no gene match. The germline CDR1 and CDR2 sequences are WSHSY and SAAADI. CDR3 nucleotide sequence: TGCGCCAGCGGGGGACAGGGGCGATCCCAAGAGACCCAGTACTTC. Protein sequence: CASGGQGRSQETQYF.